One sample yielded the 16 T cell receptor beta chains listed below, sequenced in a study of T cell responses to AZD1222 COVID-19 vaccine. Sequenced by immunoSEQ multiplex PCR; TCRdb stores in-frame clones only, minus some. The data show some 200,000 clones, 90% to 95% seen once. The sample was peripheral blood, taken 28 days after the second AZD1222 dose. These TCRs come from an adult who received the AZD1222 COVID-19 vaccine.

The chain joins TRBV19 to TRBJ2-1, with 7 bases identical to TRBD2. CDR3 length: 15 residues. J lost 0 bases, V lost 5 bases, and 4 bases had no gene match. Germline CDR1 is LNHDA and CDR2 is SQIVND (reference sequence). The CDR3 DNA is TGTGCCAGTAGTCCCGGGGGGTCCTCCTACAATGAGCAGTTCTTC. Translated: CASSPGGSSYNEQFF.

In DNA form, the CDR3 reads TGTGCCAGCAGCTGGGGGGGGTTAAGCAATCAGCCCCAGCATTTT. Protein product: CASSWGGLSNQPQHF. The rearrangement joins TRBV7-9 to TRBJ1-5; tentatively, D is TRBD1 (5 bases). V lost 4 bases, J lost 1 base, and 11 bases lay in between. Germline V lookup: CDR1 SEHNR, CDR2 FQNEAQ (reference sequence). This CDR3 is built from 15 residues. The variable domain in full, with the rest retrieved from reference TRBV7-9 and TRBJ1-5, is DTGVSQNPRHKITKRGQNVTFRCDPISEHNRLYWYRQTLGQGPEFLTYFQNEAQLEKSRLLSDRFSAERPKGSFSTLEIQRTEQGDSAMYLCASSWGGLSNQPQHFGDGTRLSIL.

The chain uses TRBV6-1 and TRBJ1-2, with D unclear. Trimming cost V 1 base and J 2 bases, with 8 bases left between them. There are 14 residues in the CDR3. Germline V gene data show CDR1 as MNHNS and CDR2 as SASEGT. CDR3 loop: CASSEDGGNYGYTF. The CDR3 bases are TGTGCCAGCAGTGAAGACGGCGGAAACTATGGCTACACCTTC.

CDR3 coding DNA: TGTGCCAGCAGCTACACAGGGGGCATTTTGGGGGAGCTGTTTTTT. Its translation: CASSYTGGILGELFF. The J gene is TRBJ2-2, the V gene TRBV5-4, with TRBD1 matching over 9 bases. Trimming at V came to 3 bases and at J to 8 bases, leaving 8 bases not matched to a gene. CDR1 and CDR2 from the germline V gene are SGHNT and YYREEE (reference sequence). CDR3 size: 15 residues.

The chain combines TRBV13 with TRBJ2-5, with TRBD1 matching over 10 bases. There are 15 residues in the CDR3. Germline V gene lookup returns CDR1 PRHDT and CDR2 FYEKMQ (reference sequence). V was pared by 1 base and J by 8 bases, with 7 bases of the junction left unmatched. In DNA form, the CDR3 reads TGTGCCAGCAGCTTAGACCTGGGACAGGGGATCACCCAGTACTTC. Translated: CASSLDLGQGITQYF.

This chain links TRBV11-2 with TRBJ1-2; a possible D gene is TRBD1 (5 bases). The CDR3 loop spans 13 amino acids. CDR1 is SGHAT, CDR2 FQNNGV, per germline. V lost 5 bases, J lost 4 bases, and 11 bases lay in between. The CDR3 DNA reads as TGTGCCAGCAGCCTATCGGGACTCTATGGCTACACCTTC. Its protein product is CASSLSGLYGYTF.

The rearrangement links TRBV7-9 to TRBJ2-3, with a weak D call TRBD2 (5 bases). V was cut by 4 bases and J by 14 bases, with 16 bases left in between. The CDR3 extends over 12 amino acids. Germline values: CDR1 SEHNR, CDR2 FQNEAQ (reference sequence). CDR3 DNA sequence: TGTGCCAGCAGCTGGACTTCGGACTCGGCGTATTTT. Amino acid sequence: CASSWTSDSAYF.

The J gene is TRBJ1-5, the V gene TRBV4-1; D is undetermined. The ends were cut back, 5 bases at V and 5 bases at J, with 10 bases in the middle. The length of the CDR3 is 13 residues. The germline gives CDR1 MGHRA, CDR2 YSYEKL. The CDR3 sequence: CASSDGRDQPQHF. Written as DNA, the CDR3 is TGCGCCAGCAGCGATGGACGTGATCAGCCCCAGCATTTT.

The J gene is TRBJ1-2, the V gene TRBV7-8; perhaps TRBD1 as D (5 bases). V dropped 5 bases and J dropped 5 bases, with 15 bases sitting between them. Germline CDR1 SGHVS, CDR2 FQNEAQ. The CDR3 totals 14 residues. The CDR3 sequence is CASSHGGARYGYTF. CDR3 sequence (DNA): TGTGCCAGCAGCCATGGAGGGGCTAGGTATGGCTACACCTTC.

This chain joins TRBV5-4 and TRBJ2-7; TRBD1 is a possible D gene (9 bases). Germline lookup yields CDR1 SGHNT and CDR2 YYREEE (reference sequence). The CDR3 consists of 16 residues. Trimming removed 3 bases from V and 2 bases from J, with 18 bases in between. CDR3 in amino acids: CASSSGGTGYAYEQYF. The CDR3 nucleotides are TGTGCCAGCAGCTCGGGGGGGACAGGGTACGCCTACGAGCAGTACTTC.

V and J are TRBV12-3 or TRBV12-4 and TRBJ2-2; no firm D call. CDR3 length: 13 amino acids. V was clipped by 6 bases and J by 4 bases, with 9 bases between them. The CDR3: CASSRLVTGELFF. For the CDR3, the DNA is TGTGCCAGCAGCCGGCTCGTCACCGGGGAGCTGTTTTTT.

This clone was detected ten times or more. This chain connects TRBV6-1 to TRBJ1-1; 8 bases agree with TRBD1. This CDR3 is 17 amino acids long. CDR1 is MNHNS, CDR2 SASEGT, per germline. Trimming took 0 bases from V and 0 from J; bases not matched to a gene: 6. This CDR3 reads CASSEAIGQGLNTEAFF. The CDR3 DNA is TGTGCCAGCAGTGAAGCAATTGGACAGGGACTGAACACTGAAGCTTTCTTT.

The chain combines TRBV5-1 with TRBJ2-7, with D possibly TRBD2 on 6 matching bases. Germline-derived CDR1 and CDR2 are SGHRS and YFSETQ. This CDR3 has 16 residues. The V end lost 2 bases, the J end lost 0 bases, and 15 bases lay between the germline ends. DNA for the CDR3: TGCGCCAGCAGCTTTACGGGACTCCGGAGCTCCTACGAGCAGTACTTC. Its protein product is CASSFTGLRSSYEQYF.

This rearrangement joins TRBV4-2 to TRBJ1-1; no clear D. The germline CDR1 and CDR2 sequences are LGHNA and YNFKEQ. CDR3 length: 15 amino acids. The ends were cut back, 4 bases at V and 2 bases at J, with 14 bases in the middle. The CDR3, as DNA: TGTGCCAGCAGCCCCGCGACTGATACCAACACTGAAGCTTTCTTT. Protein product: CASSPATDTNTEAFF.

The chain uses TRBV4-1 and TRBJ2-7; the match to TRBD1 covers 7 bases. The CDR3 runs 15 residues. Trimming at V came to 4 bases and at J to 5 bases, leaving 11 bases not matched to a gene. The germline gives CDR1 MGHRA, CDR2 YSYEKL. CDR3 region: CASSPSTGDFHEQYF. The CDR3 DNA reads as TGCGCCAGCAGCCCGTCCACAGGGGATTTCCACGAGCAGTACTTC.

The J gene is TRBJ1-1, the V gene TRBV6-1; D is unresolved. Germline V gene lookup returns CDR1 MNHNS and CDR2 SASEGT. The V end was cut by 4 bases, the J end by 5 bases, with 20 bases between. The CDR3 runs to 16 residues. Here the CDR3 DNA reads TGTGCCAGCAGTGGGGCCCTCGGCCGGATGTATACTGAAGCTTTCTTT. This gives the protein CASSGALGRMYTEAFF.